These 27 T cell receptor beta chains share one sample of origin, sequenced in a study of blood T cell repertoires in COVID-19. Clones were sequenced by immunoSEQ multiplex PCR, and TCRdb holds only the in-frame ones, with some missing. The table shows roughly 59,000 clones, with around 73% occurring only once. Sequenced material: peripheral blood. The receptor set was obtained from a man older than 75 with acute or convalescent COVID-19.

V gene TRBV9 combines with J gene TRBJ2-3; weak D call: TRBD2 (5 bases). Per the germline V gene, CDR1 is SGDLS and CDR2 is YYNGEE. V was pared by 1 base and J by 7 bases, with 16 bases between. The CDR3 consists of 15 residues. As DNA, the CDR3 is TGTGCCAGCAGCGTACTTGGCATGTCCGGGAATACGCAGTATTTT. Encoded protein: CASSVLGMSGNTQYF.

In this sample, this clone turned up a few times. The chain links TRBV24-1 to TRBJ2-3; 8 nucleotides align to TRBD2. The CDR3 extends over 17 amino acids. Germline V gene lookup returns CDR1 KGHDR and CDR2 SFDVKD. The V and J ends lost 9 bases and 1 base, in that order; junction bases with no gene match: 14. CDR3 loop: CATGRTGGPFGTDTQYF. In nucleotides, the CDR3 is TGTGCCACCGGCCGCACGGGAGGGCCGTTCGGCACAGATACGCAGTATTTT.

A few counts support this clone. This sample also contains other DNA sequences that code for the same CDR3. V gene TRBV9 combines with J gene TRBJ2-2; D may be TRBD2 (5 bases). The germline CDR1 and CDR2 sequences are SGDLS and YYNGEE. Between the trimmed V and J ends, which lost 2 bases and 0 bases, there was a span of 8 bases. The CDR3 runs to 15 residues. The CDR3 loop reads CASSVSGTNTGELFF. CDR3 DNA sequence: TGTGCCAGCAGCGTTTCCGGGACGAACACCGGGGAGCTGTTTTTT.

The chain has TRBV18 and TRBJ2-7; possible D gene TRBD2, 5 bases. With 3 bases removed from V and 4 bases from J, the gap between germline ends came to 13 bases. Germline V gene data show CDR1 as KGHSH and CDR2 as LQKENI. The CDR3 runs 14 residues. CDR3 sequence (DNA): TGTGCCAGCTCACCCCAGAGAGGGCCGTACGAGCAGTACTTC. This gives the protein CASSPQRGPYEQYF.

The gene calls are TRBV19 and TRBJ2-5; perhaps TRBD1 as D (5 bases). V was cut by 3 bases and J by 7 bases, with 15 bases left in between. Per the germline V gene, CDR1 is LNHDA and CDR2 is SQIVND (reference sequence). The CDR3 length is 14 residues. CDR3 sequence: CASSIGQGVGTQYF. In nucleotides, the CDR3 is TGTGCCAGTAGTATTGGGCAGGGTGTAGGGACCCAGTACTTC.

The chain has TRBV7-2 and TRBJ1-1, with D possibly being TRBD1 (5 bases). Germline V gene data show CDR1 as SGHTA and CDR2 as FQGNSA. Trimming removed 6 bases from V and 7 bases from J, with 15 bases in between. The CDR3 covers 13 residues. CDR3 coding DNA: TGTGCCAGCAGACCTGGGGGGTATGGTGAAGCTTTCTTT. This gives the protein CASRPGGYGEAFF. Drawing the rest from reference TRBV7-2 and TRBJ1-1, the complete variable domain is GAGVSQSPSNKVTEKGKDVELRCDPISGHTALYWYRQSLGQGLEFLIYFQGNSAPDKSGLPSDRFSAERTGGSVSTLTIQRTQQEDSAVYLCASRPGGYGEAFFGQGTRLTVV.

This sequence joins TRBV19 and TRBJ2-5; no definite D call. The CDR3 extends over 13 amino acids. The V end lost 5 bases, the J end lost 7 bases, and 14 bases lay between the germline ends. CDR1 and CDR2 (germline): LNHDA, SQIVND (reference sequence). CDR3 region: CASSPQAAGTQYF. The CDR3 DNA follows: TGTGCCAGTAGTCCGCAGGCTGCCGGGACCCAGTACTTC.

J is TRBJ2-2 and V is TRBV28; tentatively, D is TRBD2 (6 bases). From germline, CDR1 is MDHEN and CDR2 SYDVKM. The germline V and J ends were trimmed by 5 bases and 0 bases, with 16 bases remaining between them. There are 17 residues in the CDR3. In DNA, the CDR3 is TGTGCCAGCAGTCCCCCCGGGACTCCAACGAACACCGGGGAGCTGTTTTTT. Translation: CASSPPGTPTNTGELFF.

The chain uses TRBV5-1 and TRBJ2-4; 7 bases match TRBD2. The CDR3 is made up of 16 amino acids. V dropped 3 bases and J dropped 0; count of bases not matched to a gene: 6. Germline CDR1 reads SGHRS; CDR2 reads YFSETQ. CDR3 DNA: TGCGCCAGCAGCTCCTCCGGGACTACAGCCAAAAACATTCAGTACTTC. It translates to CASSSSGTTAKNIQYF.

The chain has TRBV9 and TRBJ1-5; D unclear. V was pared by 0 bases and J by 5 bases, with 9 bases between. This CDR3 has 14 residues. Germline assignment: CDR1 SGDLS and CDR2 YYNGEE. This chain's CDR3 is CASSVAAGDQPQHF. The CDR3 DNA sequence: TGTGCCAGCAGCGTAGCGGCCGGGGATCAGCCCCAGCATTTT.

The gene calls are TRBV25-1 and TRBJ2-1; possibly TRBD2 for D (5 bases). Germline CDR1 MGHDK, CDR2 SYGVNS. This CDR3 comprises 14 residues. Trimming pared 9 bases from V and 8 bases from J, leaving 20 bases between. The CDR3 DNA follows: TGTGCCAGTAGGCGGGCAGGCCCTTACGATGAGCAGTTCTTC. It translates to CASRRAGPYDEQFF. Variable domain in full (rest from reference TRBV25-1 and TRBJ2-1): EADIYQTPRYLVIGTGKKITLECSQTMGHDKMYWYQQDPGMELHLIHYSYGVNSTEKGDLSSESTVSRIRTEHFPLTLESARPSHTSQYLCASRRAGPYDEQFFGPGTRLTVL.

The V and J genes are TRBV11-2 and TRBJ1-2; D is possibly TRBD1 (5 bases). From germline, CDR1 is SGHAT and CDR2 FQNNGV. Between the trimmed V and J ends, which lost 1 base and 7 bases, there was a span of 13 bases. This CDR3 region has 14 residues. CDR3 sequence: CASSLVGRAGGYTF. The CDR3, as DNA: TGTGCCAGCAGCTTAGTGGGCAGGGCAGGTGGCTACACCTTC. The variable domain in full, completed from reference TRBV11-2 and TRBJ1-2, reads EAGVAQSPRYKIIEKRQSVAFWCNPISGHATLYWYQQILGQGPKLLIQFQNNGVVDDSQLPKDRFSAERLKGVDSTLKIQPAKLEDSAVYLCASSLVGRAGGYTFGSGTRLTVV.

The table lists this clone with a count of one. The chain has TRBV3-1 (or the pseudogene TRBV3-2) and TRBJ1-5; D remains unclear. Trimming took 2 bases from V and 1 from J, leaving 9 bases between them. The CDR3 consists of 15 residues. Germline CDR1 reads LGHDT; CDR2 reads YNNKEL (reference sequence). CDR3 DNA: TGTGCCAGCAGCCAATTACACGGGAGCAATCAGCCCCAGCATTTT. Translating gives CASSQLHGSNQPQHF.

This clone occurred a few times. The CDR3: CASSSKGGGEQYF. DNA for the CDR3: TGCGCCAGCAGTTCAAAGGGAGGCGGCGAGCAGTACTTC. The chain joins TRBV5-1 to TRBJ2-7; TRBD2 is a possible D gene (6 bases). The CDR3 is 13 amino acids. Trimming shortened V by 5 bases and J by 6 bases, and 15 bases separated the two germline ends. Germline V CDR1 and CDR2: SGHRS, YFSETQ.

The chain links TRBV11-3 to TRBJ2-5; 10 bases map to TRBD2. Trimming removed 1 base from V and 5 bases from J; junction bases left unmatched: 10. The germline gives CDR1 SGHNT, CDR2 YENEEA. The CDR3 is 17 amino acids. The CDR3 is CASSLGGSSGSAETQYF. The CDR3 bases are TGTGCCAGCAGCTTAGGGGGGTCTAGCGGGAGTGCGGAGACCCAGTACTTC.

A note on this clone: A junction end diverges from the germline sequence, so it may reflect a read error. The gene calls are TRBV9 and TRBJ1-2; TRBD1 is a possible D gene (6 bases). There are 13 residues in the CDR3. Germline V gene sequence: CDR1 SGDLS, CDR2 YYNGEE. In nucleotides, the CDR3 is TGTGCCAGCAGCAAACAGGGATTCTATGACTACACCTTC. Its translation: CASSKQGFYDYTF.

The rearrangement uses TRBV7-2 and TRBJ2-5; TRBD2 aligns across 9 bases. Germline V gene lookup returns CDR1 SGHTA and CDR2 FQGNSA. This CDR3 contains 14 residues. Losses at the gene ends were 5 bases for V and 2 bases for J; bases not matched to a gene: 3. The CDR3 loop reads CASSRLAGQETQYF. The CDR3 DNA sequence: TGTGCCAGCAGCCGGCTAGCGGGGCAAGAGACCCAGTACTTC.

CDR3 in amino acids: CASSPMSRGLIGTEAFF. The CDR3 bases are TGTGCCAGCAGCCCGATGAGCAGGGGGCTTATAGGCACTGAAGCTTTCTTT. The rearrangement joins TRBV3-1 (or the pseudogene TRBV3-2) to TRBJ1-1, with 8 bases lining up with TRBD1. V shed 4 bases and J 4 bases; nucleotides not matched to a gene: 14. The CDR3 is made up of 17 amino acids. CDR1 and CDR2 from the germline V gene are LGHDT and YNNKEL (reference sequence).

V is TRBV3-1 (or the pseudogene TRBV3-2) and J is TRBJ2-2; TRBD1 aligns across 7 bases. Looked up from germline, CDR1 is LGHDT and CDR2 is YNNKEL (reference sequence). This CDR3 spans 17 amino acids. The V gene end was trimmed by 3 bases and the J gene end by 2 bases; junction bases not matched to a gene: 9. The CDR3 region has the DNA TGTGCCAGCAGCCAGTTCGGGGACAGCCTTAACACCGGGGAGCTGTTTTTT. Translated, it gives CASSQFGDSLNTGELFF.

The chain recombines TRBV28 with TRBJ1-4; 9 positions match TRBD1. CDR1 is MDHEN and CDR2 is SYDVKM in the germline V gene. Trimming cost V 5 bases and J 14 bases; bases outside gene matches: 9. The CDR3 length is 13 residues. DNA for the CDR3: TGTGCCAGCAGTACAGGGGGCGTTGGGGTCCTGTTTTTT. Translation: CASSTGGVGVLFF.

This CDR3 reads CASSRGETQYF. The DNA for the CDR3 is TGTGCCAGCAGCCGCGGGGAGACCCAGTACTTC. The chain carries TRBV7-2 and TRBJ2-5; D perhaps matches TRBD2 (5 bases). Looked up from germline, CDR1 is SGHTA and CDR2 is FQGNSA. V was trimmed by 5 bases and J by 5 bases, leaving 6 bases between them. The CDR3 consists of 11 residues.

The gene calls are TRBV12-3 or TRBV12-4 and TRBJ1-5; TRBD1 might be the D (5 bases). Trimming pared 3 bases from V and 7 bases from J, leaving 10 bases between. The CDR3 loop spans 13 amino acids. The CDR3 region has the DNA TGTGCCAGCAGTTTTTCAGGGCAGCAGCCCCAGCATTTT. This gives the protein CASSFSGQQPQHF.

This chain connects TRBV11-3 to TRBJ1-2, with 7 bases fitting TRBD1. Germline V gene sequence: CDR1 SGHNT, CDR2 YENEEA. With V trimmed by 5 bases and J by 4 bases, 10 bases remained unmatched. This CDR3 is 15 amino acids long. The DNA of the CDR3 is TGTGCCAGCAGCCCAAGAGAGGGACAGAGCTATGGCTACACCTTC. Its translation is CASSPREGQSYGYTF. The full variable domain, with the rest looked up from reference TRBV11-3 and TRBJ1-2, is EAGVVQSPRYKIIEKKQPVAFWCNPISGHNTLYWYLQNLGQGPELLIRYENEEAVDDSQLPKDRFSAERLKGVDSTLKIQPAELGDSAVYLCASSPREGQSYGYTFGSGTRLTVV.

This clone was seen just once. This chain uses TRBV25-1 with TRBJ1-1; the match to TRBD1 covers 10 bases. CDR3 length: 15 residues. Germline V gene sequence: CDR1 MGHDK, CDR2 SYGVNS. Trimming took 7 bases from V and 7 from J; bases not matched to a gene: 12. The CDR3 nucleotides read TGTGCCAGCAAGTCCGGGACAGGGGAGGCCGGTGAAGCTTTCTTT. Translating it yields CASKSGTGEAGEAFF.

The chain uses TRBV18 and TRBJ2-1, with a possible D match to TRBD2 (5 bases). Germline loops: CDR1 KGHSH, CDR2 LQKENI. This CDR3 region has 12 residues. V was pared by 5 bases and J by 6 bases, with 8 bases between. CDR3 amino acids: CASSRTGNEQFF. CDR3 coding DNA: TGTGCCAGCTCAAGGACTGGCAATGAGCAGTTCTTC.

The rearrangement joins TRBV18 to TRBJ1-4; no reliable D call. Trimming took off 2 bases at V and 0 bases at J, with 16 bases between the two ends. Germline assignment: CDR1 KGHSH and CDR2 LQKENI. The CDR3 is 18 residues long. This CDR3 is CASSPMSGMGATNEKLFF. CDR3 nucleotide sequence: TGTGCCAGCTCACCAATGTCGGGGATGGGTGCAACTAATGAAAAACTGTTTTTT.

In DNA, the CDR3 is TGTGCCAGCAGCATGTTAGGACAGGCCTCGGGAAACACCATATATTTT. It yields the protein CASSMLGQASGNTIYF. V gene TRBV11-3 combines with J gene TRBJ1-3; 7 bases fit TRBD1. This CDR3 contains 16 residues. With V trimmed by 5 bases and J by 4 bases, 11 bases remained unmatched. The germline V gene has CDR1 SGHNT and CDR2 YENEEA. Complete variable domain (other parts from reference TRBV11-3 and TRBJ1-3): EAGVVQSPRYKIIEKKQPVAFWCNPISGHNTLYWYLQNLGQGPELLIRYENEEAVDDSQLPKDRFSAERLKGVDSTLKIQPAELGDSAVYLCASSMLGQASGNTIYFGEGSWLTVV.